Presented here are 7 T cell receptor beta chains from one specimen sequenced in a study of Ad26.COV2.S vaccination and SARS-CoV-2 variants. The method was immunoSEQ multiplex PCR; TCRdb's version includes in-frame clones alone and lacks a portion of them. The profile covers fewer than 800,000 clones, with around 90% appearing a single time and approximately 1.5% taken by the ten largest. The treatment denotes: over 15 received Ad26.COV2.S at low or high dose, single or two shots; several received placebo; per-sample allocation not given. Day 63 after the first injection of vaccine or placebo was the sampling time. Sequencing was performed on peripheral blood, taken in a trial of Ad26.COV2.S vaccine versus placebo. Every receptor here comes from a person aged 18-65 years who received the Ad26.COV2.S COVID-19 vaccine or a placebo.

CDR3 in DNA: TGCGCCAGCAGCTACTGGGACAGCACAGATACGCAGTATTTT. Protein product: CASSYWDSTDTQYF. The chain has TRBV5-1 and TRBJ2-3; tentatively, D is TRBD1 or TRBD2 (5 bases each). This CDR3 has 14 amino acids. The V gene's germline CDR1 is SGHRS and CDR2 YFSETQ. Trimming removed 3 bases from V and 0 bases from J, with 8 bases in between.

This chain joins TRBV5-6 and TRBJ2-2; D might be TRBD2 (6 bases). Deletions cut 1 base from V and 13 bases from J, with 11 bases between. The CDR3 covers 12 residues. Germline-derived CDR1 and CDR2 are SGHDT and YYEEEE. The CDR3 sequence: CASSLWGGALFF. DNA of the CDR3: TGTGCCAGCAGCTTGTGGGGAGGTGCGCTGTTTTTT.

This clone was found a few times. CDR3 amino acids: CAWKGLAGANTGELFF. The CDR3 nucleotides read TGTGCCTGGAAGGGACTAGCGGGGGCGAACACCGGGGAGCTGTTTTTT. V is TRBV30 and J is TRBJ2-2, with 14 bases fitting TRBD2. J was trimmed by 0 bases and V by 4 bases; bases with no gene match: 1. Germline CDR1 and CDR2: GTSNPN and SVGIG (reference sequence). The CDR3 is 16 residues long. Full variable domain (outside the CDR3, taken from reference TRBV30 and TRBJ2-2): SQTIHQWPATLVQPVGSPLSLECTVEGTSNPNLYWYRQAAGRGLQLLFYSVGIGQISSEVPQNLSASRPQDRQFILSSKKLLLSDSGFYLCAWKGLAGANTGELFFGEGSRLTVL.

Note on this clone: A clone one base away is much larger, so this may be a read error. The V call is TRBV2, the J call TRBJ2-4; D not resolved. V lost 6 bases and J 0 bases, leaving 9 bases between the germline ends. The germline V gene encodes CDR1 SNHLY and CDR2 FYNNEI. The CDR3 is made up of 14 amino acids. CDR3 nucleotides: TGTGCCAGCAGACAAGAACTAGCCAAAAACATTCAGTACTTC. It specifies CASRQELAKNIQYF.

The chain links TRBV19 to TRBJ2-3; 9 positions agree with TRBD2. Looked up from germline, CDR1 is LNHDA and CDR2 is SQIVND (reference sequence). The CDR3 length is 15 residues. V trimming: 3 bases; J trimming: 5 bases; junction bases outside the gene matches: 6. This CDR3 is CASSMVAGALDTQYF. CDR3 coding DNA: TGTGCCAGTAGTATGGTAGCGGGGGCCCTAGATACGCAGTATTTT.

The chain has TRBV27 and TRBJ2-1; maybe TRBD1 (5 bases). In germline, CDR1 is MNHEY, CDR2 SMNVEV (reference sequence). V dropped 0 bases and J dropped 12 bases, with 12 bases sitting between them. This CDR3 comprises 13 residues. The CDR3 here is CASSLSYDSLQFF. The DNA of the CDR3 is TGTGCCAGCAGTTTATCCTATGACAGCCTGCAGTTCTTC.

This chain joins TRBV24-1 and TRBJ2-5; the D gene is possibly TRBD1 (6 bases). Germline V gene sequence: CDR1 KGHDR, CDR2 SFDVKD. With 5 bases removed from V and 9 bases from J, the gap between germline ends came to 15 bases. This CDR3 comprises 13 residues. Here the CDR3 reads CATSGAGERAQYF. CDR3 sequence (DNA): TGTGCCACCAGTGGGGCAGGGGAAAGGGCCCAGTACTTC.